This T cell receptor (beta chain) emerged from a study of cytomegalovirus exposure and HLA in healthy donors. For the study at large: There were 117 million unique TCR beta sequences, drawn from 150 million to 200 million T cells, in an earlier analysis.

Findings and limits, study-wide: Previously analyzed data showed that most TCR beta V segments were productive at a frequency of about 90% or about 30%. Available immune exposure information was restricted to CMV serostatus only.

Germline loops: CDR1 LNHDA, CDR2 SQIVND (reference sequence). CDR3 length equals 14 residues. V was pared by 5 bases and J by 8 bases, with 7 bases of the junction left unmatched. Worth noting for this clone: Its antigen is still unknown.

The PCR contained 60 Vbeta and 13 Jbeta primers. The table came from immunoSEQ multiplex PCR; TCRdb's copy has only in-frame clones and leaves some out. In all, the sample yields around 75,000 clones. The chain couples TRBV19 to TRBJ1-1; 11 positions agree with TRBD1. Sequenced: PBMCs. The receptor was derived from a boy younger than 18 in good health and CMV-seronegative. CDR3: CASSSSGTGGEAFF. The DNA of the CDR3 is TGTGCCAGTAGTTCGAGCGGGACAGGGGGGGAAGCTTTCTTT.